This is a list of T cell receptor beta chains from one sample in a study of blood T cell repertoires in COVID-19. Sequenced by immunoSEQ multiplex PCR; TCRdb stores in-frame clones only, minus some. Here the sample spans 75,000 to 100,000 clones, about 84% being singletons. What was sequenced was peripheral blood. Every receptor here comes from a woman at least 80 years old with acute or convalescent COVID-19. Each CDR3 is given with its conserved first and last residue. A D gene is named only where the DNA matches it firmly. Rows may omit the clone size; those that give it use once, few, many or a size class.

V: TRBV5-1
length: 15
size: -
D: -
J: TRBJ1-4
CDR3: CASSTTGMNNEKLFF
DNA: TGCGCCAGCAGCACCACAGGAATGAATAATGAAAAACTGTTTTTT

V: TRBV6-6
length: 15
size: -
D: TRBD2
J: TRBJ2-2
CDR3: CASTEQGGGTGELFF
DNA: TGTGCCAGCACTGAGCAGGGCGGGGGCACCGGGGAGCTGTTTTTT

V: TRBV27
length: 13
size: -
D: -
J: TRBJ1-5
CDR3: CASSLRPEGRRHF
DNA: TGTGCCAGCAGTTTACGGCCTGAGGGCAGGCGGCATTTT

V: TRBV7-3
length: 13
size: few
D: -
J: TRBJ1-1
CDR3: CASSLSRVTEAFF
DNA: TGTGCCAGCAGCTTATCCAGGGTCACTGAAGCTTTCTTT

V: TRBV3-1/TRBV3-2
length: 13
size: -
D: -
J: TRBJ1-1
CDR3: CASSRQLYTEAFF
DNA: TGTGCCAGCAGCCGCCAGTTATACACTGAAGCTTTCTTT

V: TRBV7-9
length: 14
size: -
D: -
J: TRBJ1-6
CDR3: CASSLDRLGSPLHF
DNA: TGTGCCAGCAGCTTAGACAGGCTGGGGTCACCCCTCCACTTT

V: TRBV7-8
length: 14
size: -
D: -
J: TRBJ1-4
CDR3: CASSLGRLNEKLFF
DNA: TGTGCCAGCAGCTTAGGCAGGCTGAATGAAAAACTGTTTTTT

V: TRBV19
length: 15
size: -
D: TRBD1
J: TRBJ2-7
CDR3: CASRRGTGNSYEQYF
DNA: TGTGCCAGTAGACGCGGGACAGGGAATTCCTACGAGCAGTACTTC

V: TRBV15
length: 18
size: -
D: TRBD1
J: TRBJ1-5
CDR3: CATREWVLGQASNQPQHF
DNA: TGTGCCACCAGAGAGTGGGTTTTAGGACAGGCTAGCAATCAGCCCCAGCATTTT

V: TRBV2
length: 17
size: -
D: TRBD2
J: TRBJ2-3
CDR3: CASSQPGTSGGGDTQYF
DNA: TGTGCCAGCAGCCAACCTGGGACTAGCGGGGGGGGAGATACGCAGTATTTT

V: TRBV3-1/TRBV3-2
length: 14
size: -
D: TRBD1
J: TRBJ1-2
CDR3: CASSAGTGNYGYTF
DNA: TGTGCCAGCAGTGCCGGGACAGGGAACTATGGCTACACCTTC

V: TRBV5-6
length: 14
size: -
D: -
J: TRBJ2-5
CDR3: CASSSLQGGETQYF
DNA: TGTGCCAGCAGCTCCCTCCAGGGAGGAGAGACCCAGTACTTC

V: TRBV29-1
length: 13
size: few
D: -
J: TRBJ2-1
CDR3: CSVDGGGPQKKFF
DNA: TGCAGCGTTGACGGCGGGGGCCCCCAAAAGAAGTTCTTC

V: TRBV25-1
length: 12
size: -
D: -
J: TRBJ2-7
CDR3: CASRGQLREQYF
DNA: TGTGCCAGCAGGGGGCAATTACGGGAGCAGTACTTC

V: TRBV10-3
length: 13
size: once
D: TRBD1
J: TRBJ1-2
CDR3: CAISFDRVYGYTF
DNA: TGTGCCATCAGTTTCGACAGGGTATATGGCTACACCTTC

V: TRBV19
length: 13
size: -
D: -
J: TRBJ1-2
CDR3: CATTYGGNYGYTF
DNA: TGTGCCACGACCTACGGAGGAAACTATGGCTACACCTTC

V: TRBV11-2
length: 13
size: -
D: TRBD1
J: TRBJ1-2
CDR3: CASSPGQAYGYTF
DNA: TGTGCCAGCAGCCCGGGACAGGCCTATGGCTACACCTTC

V: TRBV7-2
length: 16
size: -
D: -
J: TRBJ2-6
CDR3: CASSLMGASGANVLTF
DNA: TGTGCCAGCAGCTTAATGGGGGCCTCTGGGGCCAACGTCCTGACTTTC

V: TRBV28
length: 13
size: once
D: TRBD1
J: TRBJ1-2
CDR3: CAILSGGAYGYTF
DNA: TGTGCCATTCTTTCAGGGGGCGCCTATGGCTACACCTTC

V: TRBV28
length: 14
size: -
D: TRBD1
J: TRBJ1-5
CDR3: CASFSGTGVQPQHF
DNA: TGTGCCAGCTTTTCCGGGACAGGGGTCCAGCCCCAGCATTTT

V: TRBV24-1
length: 14
size: -
D: TRBD1
J: TRBJ2-1
CDR3: CATSEGGAYNEQFF
DNA: TGTGCCACCAGTGAAGGGGGCGCGTACAATGAGCAGTTCTTC

V: TRBV27
length: 16
size: once
D: -
J: TRBJ1-6
CDR3: CASSPGVAPFFSPLHF
DNA: TGTGCCAGCAGTCCCGGGGTGGCCCCCTTTTTTTCACCCCTCCACTTT